One T cell receptor beta chain is described in this entry. Its antigen remains unknown. The sample is drawn from a study of T cells in tuberculosis. Overall study context: T cells were selected with CD1B tetramers loaded with glucose monomycolate. In South Africa, adults with active tuberculosis were compared with IGRA-negative and latently infected IGRA-positive adolescents.

Study-wide findings and caveats: GMM-specific TCRs were nearer to active tuberculosis alpha repertoires, suggesting expansion.

The germline gives CDR1 MNHEY, CDR2 SMNVEV (reference sequence). Trimming cost V 6 bases and J 10 bases; bases outside gene matches: 12. This CDR3 comprises 14 residues. Here immunoSEQ multiplex PCR was the method, and the copy in TCRdb shows in-frame clones only, minus some. The data contain tens of thousands of clones, approximately 93% of them singletons. The receptor comes from a donor aged 10-35 years with latent tuberculosis or without tuberculosis infection. The V call is TRBV27, the J call TRBJ1-1, with 9 nucleotides matching TRBD1. Input material: PBMCs. The CDR3 DNA sequence: TGTGCCAGCAGGTTAGCCGGGACAGGGTTGGGAGCTTTCTTT. Translation: CASRLAGTGLGAFF.